A single sample is the source of the 26 T cell receptor beta chains below, sequenced in a study of OX40 agonist ivuxolimab in advanced cancers. The assay was immunoSEQ multiplex PCR, and TCRdb's table has in-frame clones only and misses some. This sample has about 58,000 clones; roughly four fifths occur once, and the top ten carry more than 1.2%. Sequenced here: CD4+ or CD8+ T cells sorted from blood, sampled in a trial of the OX40 agonist ivuxolimab. The receptors originated from an adult with an advanced solid tumor such as melanoma, head and neck, liver or kidney cancer.

The CDR3 region is CATRTGVGPGNTIYF. The CDR3, as DNA: TGTGCCACCCGGACAGGGGTAGGTCCTGGAAACACCATATATTTT. This sequence joins TRBV19 and TRBJ1-3; 9 bases line up with TRBD1. Germline V gene data show CDR1 as LNHDA and CDR2 as SQIVND (reference sequence). This CDR3 spans 15 amino acids. The V segment lost 10 bases and the J segment 2 bases; nucleotides outside the gene matches: 9.

At least ten counts were recorded for this clone. CDR3 amino acids: CASSLGTTGDIQYF. For the CDR3, the DNA is TGCGCCAGCAGCCTCGGTACCACTGGGGACATTCAGTACTTC. The chain joins TRBV5-1 to TRBJ2-4; D uncertain. The germline gives CDR1 SGHRS, CDR2 YFSETQ. V was pared by 4 bases and J by 8 bases, with 16 bases between. The CDR3 is 14 amino acids.

The chain recombines TRBV5-1 with TRBJ2-7; D is unclear. Germline lookup yields CDR1 SGHRS and CDR2 YFSETQ. With 0 bases removed from V and 2 bases from J, the gap between germline ends came to 12 bases. There are 15 residues in the CDR3. The CDR3 sequence is CASSLAGVETYEQYF. The CDR3 nucleotides are TGCGCCAGCAGCTTGGCAGGCGTGGAAACCTACGAGCAGTACTTC.

The rearrangement uses TRBV30 and TRBJ2-3; D remains ambiguous. The CDR3 has 15 residues. Trimming took 0 bases from V and 0 from J, leaving 10 bases between them. Per the germline V gene, CDR1 is GTSNPN and CDR2 is SVGIG (reference sequence). The CDR3 here is CAWSVGLTSTDTQYF. The CDR3 region has the DNA TGTGCCTGGAGTGTAGGGCTTACTAGCACAGATACGCAGTATTTT. Full variable domain (rest looked up from reference TRBV30 and TRBJ2-3): SQTIHQWPATLVQPVGSPLSLECTVEGTSNPNLYWYRQAAGRGLQLLFYSVGIGQISSEVPQNLSASRPQDRQFILSSKKLLLSDSGFYLCAWSVGLTSTDTQYFGPGTRLTVL.

V is TRBV6-1 and J is TRBJ2-5, with D possibly TRBD2 on 6 matching bases. The length of the CDR3 is 17 residues. V lost 5 bases and J lost 3, with 22 bases in between. The germline CDR1 and CDR2 sequences are MNHNS and SASEGT. The CDR3 reads CASSQGWRMGGEETQYF. In nucleotides, the CDR3 is TGTGCCAGCAGTCAAGGATGGCGTATGGGGGGAGAAGAGACCCAGTACTTC.

The V and J genes are TRBV5-1 and TRBJ2-7; 8 positions agree with TRBD1. With 4 bases clipped from V and 6 bases from J, the junction kept 3 bases outside the gene matches. Germline V gives CDR1 SGHRS, CDR2 YFSETQ. The CDR3 covers 12 residues. The CDR3 region has the DNA TGCGCCAGCAGCGGGACAGGTGGCGAGCAGTACTTC. Translating it yields CASSGTGGEQYF.

This clone was counted between two and nine times. An end of the junction does not agree with germline; a read error may underlie this. The chain uses TRBV11-2 and TRBJ2-7, with a tentative D call TRBD2 (6 bases). The length of the CDR3 is 14 residues. Germline-derived CDR1 and CDR2 are SGHAT and FQNNGV. CDR3 region: CASSLDSITSLSDF. In DNA form, the CDR3 reads TGTGCCAGCAGCTTAGATTCCATTACTAGCCTGTCGGACTTC.

This chain uses TRBV27 with TRBJ1-5, with D unclear. Between the trimmed V and J ends, which lost 6 bases and 2 bases, there was a span of 11 bases. From germline, CDR1 is MNHEY and CDR2 SMNVEV (reference sequence). The CDR3 extends over 14 amino acids. CDR3 DNA sequence: TGTGCCAGCAGCCGGGCCGGGGGCAATCAGCCCCAGCATTTT. It translates to CASSRAGGNQPQHF.

J is TRBJ1-5 and V is TRBV9; D perhaps matches TRBD1 (6 bases). Germline V gene data show CDR1 as SGDLS and CDR2 as YYNGEE. V gave up 1 base and J gave up 4 bases, with 12 bases separating them. The CDR3 has 15 residues. The DNA for the CDR3 is TGTGCCAGCAGCGTATCAACAGGGCAGAATCAGCCCCAGCATTTT. Its protein product is CASSVSTGQNQPQHF.

The gene calls are TRBV25-1 and TRBJ1-2; 7 bases match TRBD1. Germline CDR1 reads MGHDK; CDR2 reads SYGVNS. CDR3 length equals 13 residues. With 2 bases clipped from V and 6 bases from J, the junction kept 3 bases outside the gene matches. Here the CDR3 DNA reads TGTGCCAGCAGTGAAAGACAGGGTCATGGCTACACCTTC. Encoded protein: CASSERQGHGYTF.

The rearrangement uses TRBV6-1 and TRBJ2-5, with D perhaps TRBD2 (6 bases). Germline V gene sequence: CDR1 MNHNS, CDR2 SASEGT. V gave up 1 base and J gave up 7 bases, with 10 bases separating them. The CDR3 runs to 13 residues. CDR3 loop: CASSEEVGGTQYF. The DNA for the CDR3 is TGTGCCAGCAGTGAAGAGGTGGGGGGGACCCAGTACTTC.

The chain recombines TRBV5-1 with TRBJ1-2; no clear D gene. The CDR3 spans 13 residues. The V end was cut by 4 bases, the J end by 1 base, with 8 bases between. From germline, CDR1 is SGHRS and CDR2 YFSETQ. The CDR3 DNA reads TGCGCCAGCAGCACGGACCTTAACTATGGCTACACCTTC. It yields the protein CASSTDLNYGYTF.

This chain joins TRBV28 and TRBJ1-1; 7 bases are a match to TRBD1. Germline values: CDR1 MDHEN, CDR2 SYDVKM. This CDR3 is 13 amino acids long. CDR3 residues: CVQETGWYTEAFF. The CDR3 DNA is TGTGTCCAAGAGACAGGGTGGTACACTGAAGCTTTCTTT.

V and J are TRBV4-3 and TRBJ1-2; 7 bases are a match to TRBD1. V shed 1 base and J 5 bases; nucleotides not matched to a gene: 10. The CDR3 loop spans 16 amino acids. Germline-derived CDR1 and CDR2 are LGHNA and YSLEER. The CDR3 DNA reads TGCGCCAGCAGCCAAGTCTCCTACCGGGACAGTTATGGCTACACCTTC. Translating it yields CASSQVSYRDSYGYTF.

This clone was picked up a small number of times. The chain carries TRBV11-3 and TRBJ2-4, with a weak D call TRBD1 (7 bases). CDR1 and CDR2 from the germline V gene are SGHNT and YENEEA. The CDR3 loop spans 16 amino acids. V was pared by 4 bases and J by 3 bases, with 16 bases between. The CDR3 sequence is CASSSGGGFSKNIQYF. The CDR3 nucleotides are TGTGCCAGCAGCTCCGGAGGGGGCTTCAGCAAAAACATTCAGTACTTC.

The J gene is TRBJ2-5, the V gene TRBV30; D may be TRBD1 (5 bases). The CDR3 covers 14 residues. From germline, CDR1 is GTSNPN and CDR2 SVGIG (reference sequence). V shed 3 bases and J shed 1 base, with 12 bases lying between them. As DNA, the CDR3 is TGTGCCTGGAGACCGCTAGGGGCCCAAGAGACCCAGTACTTC. Residues: CAWRPLGAQETQYF. The whole variable domain, remainder taken from reference TRBV30 and TRBJ2-5, is SQTIHQWPATLVQPVGSPLSLECTVEGTSNPNLYWYRQAAGRGLQLLFYSVGIGQISSEVPQNLSASRPQDRQFILSSKKLLLSDSGFYLCAWRPLGAQETQYFGPGTRLLVL.

This chain connects TRBV5-1 to TRBJ2-1; no clear D gene. This CDR3 is 12 amino acids long. Trimming left V 2 bases short and J 8 bases short, with 8 bases between. Germline CDR1 reads SGHRS; CDR2 reads YFSETQ. The CDR3: CASSFESYEQFF. CDR3 bases: TGCGCCAGCAGCTTTGAAAGCTATGAGCAGTTCTTC.

The V call is TRBV19, the J call TRBJ2-6; D possibly matches TRBD1 or TRBD2 (5 bases each). The CDR3 runs 20 residues. V was clipped by 5 bases and J by 1 base, with 24 bases between them. The germline CDR1 and CDR2 sequences are LNHDA and SQIVND (reference sequence). This CDR3 is CASSFNPGLLWGSGANVLTF. CDR3 nucleotides: TGTGCCAGTAGTTTCAACCCAGGGCTCCTATGGGGGTCTGGGGCCAACGTCCTGACTTTC.

As DNA, the CDR3 is TGTGCCAGCAGTAGGTATAAAGGAGTCAATCAGCCCCAGCATTTT. Translated, it gives CASSRYKGVNQPQHF. The chain uses TRBV5-8 and TRBJ1-5; the D is unclear. V gave up 5 bases and J gave up 3 bases, with 15 bases separating them. CDR3 length: 15 amino acids. Germline-derived CDR1 and CDR2 are SGHTS and YDEGEE.

This clone was detected only a few times. This rearrangement joins TRBV30 to TRBJ1-5, with 8 bases lining up with TRBD1. The V and J ends lost 2 bases and 9 bases, in that order; junction bases with no gene match: 9. CDR1 GTSNPN and CDR2 SVGIG come from the germline V gene (reference sequence). The CDR3 runs 14 residues. The CDR3 sequence: CAWSSGTGHWPQHF. The DNA of the CDR3 is TGTGCCTGGAGTTCCGGGACAGGCCATTGGCCCCAGCATTTT.

V gene TRBV29-1 combines with J gene TRBJ2-7; D is undetermined. Per the germline V gene, CDR1 is SQVTM and CDR2 is ANQGSEA. V shed 4 bases and J shed 2 bases, with 21 bases lying between them. The CDR3 extends over 16 amino acids. The chain's CDR3 is CSVVWLFGVNAYEQYF. CDR3 in DNA: TGCAGCGTTGTCTGGCTTTTTGGGGTAAACGCCTACGAGCAGTACTTC.

This clone occurred a few times. This rearrangement joins TRBV30 to TRBJ1-6; D is possibly TRBD1 (5 bases). Trimming took off 4 bases at V and 5 bases at J, with 15 bases between the two ends. The CDR3 is made up of 15 amino acids. Germline V gene sequence: CDR1 GTSNPN, CDR2 SVGIG (reference sequence). The CDR3: CAWKGRQFNNSPLHF. CDR3 in DNA: TGTGCCTGGAAGGGCCGACAGTTCAATAATTCACCCCTCCACTTT.

V and J are TRBV19 and TRBJ2-2, with TRBD1 matching over 9 bases. V trimming: 4 bases; J trimming: 4 bases; junction bases outside the gene matches: 7. The CDR3 is 16 amino acids. CDR1 LNHDA and CDR2 SQIVND come from the germline V gene (reference sequence). The chain's CDR3 is CASSNSRDRVTGELFF. For the CDR3, the DNA is TGTGCCAGTAGTAATAGCCGGGACAGGGTCACCGGGGAGCTGTTTTTT.

The rearrangement joins TRBV7-4 to TRBJ1-4; 7 bases align to TRBD1. With V trimmed by 1 base and J by 4 bases, 3 bases remained unmatched. Per germline, CDR1 SGHVT and CDR2 SQSDAQ. CDR3 length equals 15 residues. CDR3 sequence (DNA): TGTGCCAGCAGCTTAGACAGGGGAAATAATGAAAAACTGTTTTTT. It encodes CASSLDRGNNEKLFF. Variable domain in full (rest from reference TRBV7-4 and TRBJ1-4): GAGVSQSPRYKVAKRGRDVALRCDSISGHVTLYWYRQTLGQGSEVLTYSQSDAQRDKSGRPSGRFSAERPERSVSTLKIQRTEQGDSAVYLCASSLDRGNNEKLFFGSGTQLSVL.

J is TRBJ2-1 and V is TRBV6-1, with TRBD1 identical over 8 bases. This CDR3 comprises 13 residues. Germline loops: CDR1 MNHNS, CDR2 SASEGT. The V segment lost 7 bases and the J segment 15 bases; nucleotides outside the gene matches: 14. The CDR3 region is CASTGDRRDPRFF. CDR3 DNA: TGTGCCAGCACCGGGGACAGGCGGGATCCAAGGTTCTTC.

This chain uses TRBV7-3 with TRBJ1-1; D perhaps matches TRBD1 (5 bases). Trimming removed 3 bases at V and 1 base at J, with 6 bases between. This CDR3 is 13 amino acids long. The germline V gene encodes CDR1 SGHTA and CDR2 FQGTGA. The CDR3 nucleotides are TGTGCCAGCAGCTTGACAGAGAACACTGAAGCTTTCTTT. It yields the protein CASSLTENTEAFF. Based on the CDR3 plus reference TRBV7-3 and TRBJ1-1, the full variable domain is GAGVSQTPSNKVTEKGKYVELRCDPISGHTALYWYRQSLGQGPEFLIYFQGTGAADDSGLPNDRFFAVRPEGSVSTLKIQRTERGDSAVYLCASSLTENTEAFFGQGTRLTVV.